What follows describes a single TCR beta chain. These data originate in a study of shared clonotypes between healthy human individuals. Authors' analysis steps: ImmunoSEQ sequences covered only the junction and lacked quality scores; filtering therefore differed. Sequencing was performed with immunoSEQ multiplex PCR; in TCRdb, only in-frame clones are kept and a portion is missing. For V, J and clone size, that table is used; D and trimming come from the DNA. This sample has some 2,500,000 clones, with 80% to 95% found just once. V trimming: 2 bases; J trimming: 1 base; junction bases outside the gene matches: 10. CDR3 length: 18 residues. CDR1 and CDR2 from the germline V gene are MDHEN and SYDVKM.

Sequencing was carried out using naive CD4+ T cells from PBMCs. Stated subset: CD45RA+ positively selected. The origin of this receptor is a man aged 18 to 29 in good health. Some clones in this sample may be carry-over from other donors' samples. This chain connects TRBV28 to TRBJ2-7; 11 nucleotides line up with TRBD2. The CDR3 protein is CASSLDGTSGTTSYEQYF. The CDR3 DNA reads as TGTGCCAGCAGTTTAGATGGGACTAGCGGTACTACATCCTACGAGCAGTACTTC.